The clone carrying this T cell receptor (beta chain) was counted between two and nine times. What it recognizes is unknown. From the reads, TCRdb called clonotypes with MiXCR, one entry per CDR3 protein. Here the sample spans about 470,000 distinct CDR3 sequences, approximately 46% being singletons. This entry is derived from a study of T cell repertoires in cytomegalovirus infection. Whole-study findings and limits: Based on cumulative public TCR beta family frequency, carriers of CMV plus the relevant HLA were identified.

Trimming left V 3 bases short and J 4 bases short, with 9 bases between. This CDR3 is built from 13 residues. The sample here was cultured PBMCs, taken from culture after CMV antigen stimulation. The sequence derives from a human donor in good health (CMV status not recorded). Some clones in this sample may be carry-over from other donors' samples. V gene TRBV12-3 or TRBV12-4 combines with J gene TRBJ1-1, with a possible D match to TRBD1 (6 bases). The CDR3 DNA reads as TGTGCCAGCAGTTTTACAGGGAGCACTGAAGCTTTCTTT. This codes for CASSFTGSTEAFF.